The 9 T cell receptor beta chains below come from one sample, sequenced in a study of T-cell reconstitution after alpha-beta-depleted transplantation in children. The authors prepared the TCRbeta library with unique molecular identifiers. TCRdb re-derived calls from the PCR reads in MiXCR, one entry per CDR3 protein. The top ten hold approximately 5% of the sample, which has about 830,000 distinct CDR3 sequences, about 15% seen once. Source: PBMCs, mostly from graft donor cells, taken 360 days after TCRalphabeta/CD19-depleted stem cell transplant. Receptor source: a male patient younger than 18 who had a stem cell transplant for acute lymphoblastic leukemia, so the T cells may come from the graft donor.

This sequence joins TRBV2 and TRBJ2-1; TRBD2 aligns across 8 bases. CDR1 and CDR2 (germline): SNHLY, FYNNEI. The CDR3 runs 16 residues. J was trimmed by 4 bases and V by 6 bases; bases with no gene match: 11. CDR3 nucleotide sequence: TGTGCCAGCAGACCTCCGGGACTAGTAAAGTACAATGAGCAGTTCTTC. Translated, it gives CASRPPGLVKYNEQFF. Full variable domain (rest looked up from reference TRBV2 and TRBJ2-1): EPEVTQTPSHQVTQMGQEVILRCVPISNHLYFYWYRQILGQKVEFLVSFYNNEISEKSEIFDDQFSVERPDGSNFTLKIRSTKLEDSAMYFCASRPPGLVKYNEQFFGPGTRLTVL.

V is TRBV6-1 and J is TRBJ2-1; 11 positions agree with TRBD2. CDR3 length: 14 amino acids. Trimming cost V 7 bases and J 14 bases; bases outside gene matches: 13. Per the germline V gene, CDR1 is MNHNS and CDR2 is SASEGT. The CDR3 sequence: CASTPWQGLAGEFF. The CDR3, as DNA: TGTGCCAGCACCCCCTGGCAAGGACTAGCGGGCGAGTTCTTC.

CDR3: CASCQDELSESSYNEQFF. As DNA, the CDR3 is TGTGCCTCCTGCCAAGACGAGCTGTCGGAATCGTCCTACAATGAGCAGTTCTTC. V gene TRBV3-1 combines with J gene TRBJ2-1; no reliable D call. Per the germline V gene, CDR1 is LGHDT and CDR2 is YNNKEL (reference sequence). V lost 11 bases to trimming and J lost 1 base, with 27 bases between them. The CDR3 runs 18 residues.

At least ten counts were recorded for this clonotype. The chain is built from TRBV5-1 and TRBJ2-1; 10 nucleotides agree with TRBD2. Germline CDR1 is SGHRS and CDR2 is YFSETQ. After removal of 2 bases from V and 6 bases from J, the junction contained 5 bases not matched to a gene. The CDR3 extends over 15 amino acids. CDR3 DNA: TGCGCCAGCAGCTTTACTAGCGGGGCCTCCAATGAGCAGTTCTTC. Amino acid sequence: CASSFTSGASNEQFF.

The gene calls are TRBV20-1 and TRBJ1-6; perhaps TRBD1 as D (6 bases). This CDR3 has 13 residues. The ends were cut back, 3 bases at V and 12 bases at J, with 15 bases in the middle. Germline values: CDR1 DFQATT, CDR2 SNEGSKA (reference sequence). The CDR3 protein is CSASSYRAGPLHF. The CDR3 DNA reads TGCAGTGCTAGTAGCTACAGGGCCGGACCCCTCCACTTT.

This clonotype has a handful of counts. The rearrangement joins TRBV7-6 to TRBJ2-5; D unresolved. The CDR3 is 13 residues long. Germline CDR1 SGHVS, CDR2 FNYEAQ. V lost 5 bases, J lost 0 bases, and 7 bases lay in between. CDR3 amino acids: CASSKWYQETQYF. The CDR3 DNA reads TGTGCCAGCAGCAAATGGTACCAAGAGACCCAGTACTTC.

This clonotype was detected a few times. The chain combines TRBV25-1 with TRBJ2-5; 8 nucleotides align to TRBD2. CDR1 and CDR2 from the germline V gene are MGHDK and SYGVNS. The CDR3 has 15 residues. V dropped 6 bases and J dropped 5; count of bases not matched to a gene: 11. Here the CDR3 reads CASSPIAGKLETQYF. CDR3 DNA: TGTGCCAGCAGCCCCATAGCGGGAAAGCTTGAGACCCAGTACTTC.

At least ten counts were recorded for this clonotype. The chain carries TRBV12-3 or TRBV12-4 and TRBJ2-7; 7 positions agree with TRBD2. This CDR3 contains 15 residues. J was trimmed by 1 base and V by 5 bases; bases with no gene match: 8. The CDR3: CASSTLAGPSYEQYF. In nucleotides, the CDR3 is TGTGCCAGCAGTACTTTAGCGGGCCCTTCCTACGAGCAGTACTTC.

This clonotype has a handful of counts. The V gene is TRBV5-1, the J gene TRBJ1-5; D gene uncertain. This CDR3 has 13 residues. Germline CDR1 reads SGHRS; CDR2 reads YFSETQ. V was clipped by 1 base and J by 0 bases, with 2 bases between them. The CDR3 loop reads CASSLLSNQPQHF. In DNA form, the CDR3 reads TGCGCCAGCAGCTTGCTTAGCAATCAGCCCCAGCATTTT.